A single sample gave rise to the 17 T cell receptor beta chains below, sequenced in a study of T cells after yellow fever vaccination. TCRdb re-called the 5' RACE reads with MiXCR, one entry per CDR3 protein. The repertoire consists of 150,000 to 200,000 distinct CDR3 sequences, with 6.2% occurring once and the leading ten covering approximately 3%. This material consisted of CD4+ T cells sorted from PBMCs, taken on the day of the first yellow fever vaccination. The source of these receptors is a man younger than 35 who received the YFV17D yellow fever vaccine.

This clonotype was seen a handful of times. The chain joins TRBV10-3 to TRBJ2-5; possibly TRBD2 for D (5 bases). The V end was cut by 3 bases, the J end by 3 bases, with 23 bases between. CDR3 size: 18 residues. The V gene's germline CDR1 is ENHRY and CDR2 SYGVKD. CDR3 region: CAISDIRASSRAKETQYF. CDR3 nucleotide sequence: TGTGCCATCAGTGATATAAGGGCTAGCTCCCGAGCAAAAGAGACCCAGTACTTC.

Ten or more counts support this clonotype. V gene TRBV15 combines with J gene TRBJ2-7, with TRBD2 as a possible D gene (6 bases). The germline V and J ends were trimmed by 0 bases and 2 bases, with 14 bases remaining between them. Looked up from germline, CDR1 is LNHNV and CDR2 is YYDKDF (reference sequence). The CDR3 runs to 16 residues. CDR3 nucleotides: TGTGCCACCAGCAGAGATGGGGGGACTGCCGCCTACGAGCAGTACTTC. It encodes CATSRDGGTAAYEQYF.

This clonotype was observed a handful of times. The chain has TRBV7-2 and TRBJ2-5; D gene ambiguous. The CDR3 consists of 14 residues. CDR1 and CDR2 (germline): SGHTA, FQGNSA. The germline V and J ends were trimmed by 3 bases and 5 bases, with 13 bases remaining between them. The CDR3 coding sequence is TGTGCCAGCAGCTTGTTGCGCCATGGGGAGACCCAGTACTTC. This sequence encodes CASSLLRHGETQYF.

This clonotype was found many times. The chain joins TRBV12-3 or TRBV12-4 to TRBJ2-3, with 9 bases fitting TRBD2. Trimming removed 5 bases from V and 4 bases from J; junction bases left unmatched: 10. This CDR3 is built from 16 residues. CDR3 sequence reads: CASSPWGRGGADTQYF. Here the CDR3 DNA reads TGTGCCAGCAGTCCCTGGGGGCGGGGGGGGGCAGATACGCAGTATTTT.

The rearrangement uses TRBV7-9 and TRBJ1-2; D gene uncertain. This CDR3 comprises 13 residues. Per the germline V gene, CDR1 is SEHNR and CDR2 is FQNEAQ (reference sequence). Trimming cost V 3 bases and J 5 bases, with 10 bases left between them. The CDR3: CASSLEPLYGYTF. The CDR3 DNA reads as TGTGCCAGCAGCTTGGAACCTCTTTATGGCTACACCTTC.

Many counts were recorded for this clonotype. The rearrangement links TRBV7-9 to TRBJ1-1; D unresolved. Trimming took 1 base from V and 0 from J, leaving 9 bases between them. The germline gives CDR1 SEHNR, CDR2 FQNEAQ (reference sequence). The CDR3 contains 15 residues. The CDR3 here is CASSLVGKLNTEAFF. CDR3 nucleotides: TGTGCCAGCAGCTTAGTTGGGAAATTGAACACTGAAGCTTTCTTT.

The table lists this clonotype with many counts. This chain uses TRBV18 with TRBJ2-2; D call uncertain. Germline CDR1 and CDR2: KGHSH and LQKENI. V lost 0 bases and J 4 bases, leaving 6 bases between the germline ends. The CDR3 spans 14 residues. CDR3 nucleotides: TGTGCCAGCTCACCACCAGACGTCACCGGGGAGCTGTTTTTT. It specifies CASSPPDVTGELFF.

This clonotype was seen a handful of times. The chain joins TRBV7-2 to TRBJ2-5, with D perhaps assigned TRBD1 or TRBD2 (5 bases each). V lost 2 bases and J lost 5, with 12 bases in between. The CDR3 is 14 residues long. Germline V gene data show CDR1 as SGHTA and CDR2 as FQGNSA. The CDR3 DNA sequence: TGTGCCAGCAGCTTAAGTCGGGGCCGCGAGACCCAGTACTTC. This gives the protein CASSLSRGRETQYF.

This chain links TRBV29-1 with TRBJ1-2; the D gene is possibly TRBD1 (5 bases). The V end lost 8 bases, the J end lost 4 bases, and 11 bases lay between the germline ends. The CDR3 is 11 amino acids. CDR1 is SQVTM, CDR2 ANQGSEA, per germline. CDR3: CSSDGTYGYTF. The CDR3 DNA sequence: TGCAGCTCGGACGGGACCTATGGCTACACCTTC.

At least ten counts were recorded for this clonotype. The genes are TRBV12-3 or TRBV12-4 and TRBJ2-3; D is undetermined. The CDR3 totals 14 residues. V was clipped by 4 bases and J by 1 base, with 9 bases between them. CDR3 sequence: CASSSILRTDTQYF. CDR3 nucleotides: TGTGCCAGCAGTTCTATCCTACGCACAGATACGCAGTATTTT.

The sample holds a few counts of this clonotype. This chain joins TRBV20-1 and TRBJ1-2; TRBD1 matches 7 bases. This CDR3 is 15 amino acids long. V lost 3 bases and J lost 8; bases outside the gene matches: 15. Germline CDR1 reads DFQATT; CDR2 reads SNEGSKA (reference sequence). The CDR3 is CSASAQLTGPGGYTF. In DNA form, the CDR3 reads TGCAGTGCTAGCGCCCAACTGACAGGGCCCGGGGGCTACACCTTC.

This clonotype was seen a handful of times. The chain is built from TRBV5-1 and TRBJ1-6; D is possibly TRBD1 (5 bases). V lost 0 bases to trimming and J lost 8 bases, with 12 bases between them. This CDR3 is built from 15 residues. Germline CDR1 reads SGHRS; CDR2 reads YFSETQ. In DNA, the CDR3 is TGCGCCAGCAGCTTGGCCTTTACAGGATATTCACCCCTCCACTTT. Translated, it gives CASSLAFTGYSPLHF.

This clonotype has ten or more counts. This chain uses TRBV5-4 with TRBJ1-1; D may be TRBD1 (5 bases). Germline values: CDR1 SGHNT, CDR2 YYREEE (reference sequence). This CDR3 comprises 15 residues. Trimming left V 5 bases short and J 4 bases short, with 18 bases between. This chain's CDR3 is CASSPTSGRSTEAFF. In nucleotides, the CDR3 is TGTGCCAGCAGTCCGACCTCAGGGAGGAGCACTGAAGCTTTCTTT.

This clonotype came up many times. The chain is built from TRBV5-1 and TRBJ1-1, with D possibly matching TRBD1 (5 bases). The CDR3 has 15 amino acids. Deletions cut 4 bases from V and 0 bases from J, with 13 bases between. Germline V gives CDR1 SGHRS, CDR2 YFSETQ. The CDR3: CASSPLTALNTEAFF. CDR3 sequence (DNA): TGCGCCAGCAGCCCTTTGACAGCCTTGAACACTGAAGCTTTCTTT.

This clonotype was observed a handful of times. V is TRBV28 and J is TRBJ2-2; 7 bases match TRBD1. In germline, CDR1 is MDHEN, CDR2 SYDVKM. J gave up 0 bases and V 7 bases, and 8 bases lay outside the gene matches. The CDR3 runs to 16 residues. CDR3 sequence reads: CASTSPTGANTGELFF. The DNA for the CDR3 is TGTGCCAGCACATCCCCTACAGGGGCGAACACCGGGGAGCTGTTTTTT. The whole variable domain, filled in from reference TRBV28 and TRBJ2-2, reads DVKVTQSSRYLVKRTGEKVFLECVQDMDHENMFWYRQDPGLGLRLIYFSYDVKMKEKGDIPEGYSVSREKKERFSLILESASTNQTSMYLCASTSPTGANTGELFFGEGSRLTVL.

The chain combines TRBV20-1 with TRBJ2-4; D perhaps matches TRBD1 (6 bases). This CDR3 has 16 amino acids. From germline, CDR1 is DFQATT and CDR2 SNEGSKA (reference sequence). V lost 3 bases and J 1 base, leaving 16 bases between the germline ends. CDR3 DNA: TGCAGTGCTAGTGCTTGGGGGCGAGGGGCCAAAAACATTCAGTACTTC. Protein sequence: CSASAWGRGAKNIQYF.

This clonotype was seen at least ten times. This chain links TRBV4-1 with TRBJ2-3; TRBD1 aligns across 8 bases. CDR1 MGHRA and CDR2 YSYEKL come from the germline V gene. V was clipped by 0 bases and J by 4 bases; unmatched bases: 9. CDR3 length: 17 amino acids. The CDR3 DNA reads as TGCGCCAGCAGCCAAGATCTAAACAGGGGGGCGGCAGATACGCAGTATTTT. It codes for CASSQDLNRGAADTQYF.